Each of the 31 T cell receptor beta chains below was sequenced from the same sample in a study of shared clonotypes between healthy human individuals (TCRdb year 2020). Libraries were prepared through the immunoSEQ multiplex PCR assay. In TCRdb, the immuneACCESS table is reduced to in-frame sequences with V and J assigned. These tables do not hold every clone; where another copy was compared, an unresolved V gene accounts for under half, and the others remain unexplained. Within this sample are millions of clones, with about 92% of them counted one time only. Of the sample, roughly 0.15% is held by the ten largest clones. Sequencing used naive CD4+ T cells sorted from blood. Taken with the paper, the label for cell subset or site translates to: CD45RA+ positively selected. These receptors were taken from a man aged 18 to 29 in good health.

This clone has a single count. The sample has other DNA sequences that encode this CDR3 too. The J gene is TRBJ2-5, the V gene TRBV5-1, with D possibly being TRBD2 (6 bases). This CDR3 has 13 residues. CDR1 SGHRS and CDR2 YFSETQ come from the germline V gene. V was shortened by 7 bases and J by 2 bases, with 12 bases between the two germline ends. CDR3 sequence (DNA): TGCGCCAGCTCTGGGACTGGGCAAGAGACCCAGTACTTC. Translated, it gives CASSGTGQETQYF.

The rearrangement joins TRBV6-5 to TRBJ1-5, with TRBD1 matching 8 bases. Trimming took 0 bases from V and 6 from J; bases not matched to a gene: 1. The CDR3 totals 14 residues. Germline CDR1 and CDR2: MNHEY and SVGAGI. The CDR3 reads CASSYSQGAQPQHF. The CDR3 nucleotides read TGTGCCAGCAGTTACTCCCAGGGGGCTCAGCCCCAGCATTTT.

CDR3 nucleotide sequence: TGTGCCAGCAGCCCCTGGGGGGGGACAGGGCAATACGAGCAGTACTTC. Translation gives CASSPWGGTGQYEQYF. The chain links TRBV7-9 to TRBJ2-7; 9 nucleotides align to TRBD1. The CDR3 is made up of 16 amino acids. J gave up 4 bases and V 5 bases, and 12 bases lay outside the gene matches. Germline loops: CDR1 SEHNR, CDR2 FQNEAQ (reference sequence).

The V and J genes are TRBV6-6 and TRBJ1-1; D not certain. V gave up 0 bases and J gave up 7 bases, with 9 bases separating them. CDR1 is MNHNY and CDR2 is SVGAGI in the germline V gene (reference sequence). This CDR3 is built from 13 residues. For the CDR3, the DNA is TGTGCCAGCAGTTACTCCCCTGAAGGTGAAGCTTTCTTT. Protein product: CASSYSPEGEAFF.

The chain combines TRBV4-2 with TRBJ1-1; the D gene is possibly TRBD1 (5 bases). Trimming pared 8 bases from V and 5 bases from J, leaving 24 bases between. The CDR3 has 16 residues. From germline, CDR1 is LGHNA and CDR2 YNFKEQ. The CDR3 DNA reads TGTGCCAGCGCACAAGTATACGGGGGGGTTGGGACTGAAGCTTTCTTT. It codes for CASAQVYGGVGTEAFF.

The rearrangement uses TRBV6-1 and TRBJ2-7; D is uncertain. V was clipped by 0 bases and J by 6 bases, with 15 bases between them. The CDR3 is 15 residues long. The germline gives CDR1 MNHNS, CDR2 SASEGT. CDR3: CASSEAYHIFFEQYF. The CDR3 DNA reads as TGTGCCAGCAGTGAAGCGTATCACATCTTCTTCGAGCAGTACTTC.

V usage is TRBV19 and J usage is TRBJ2-7; D possibly matches TRBD1 or TRBD2 (5 bases each). The germline V gene encodes CDR1 LNHDA and CDR2 SQIVND (reference sequence). V lost 8 bases and J lost 2, with 16 bases in between. This CDR3 is built from 14 residues. As DNA, the CDR3 is TGTGCCAGTTGGGGCTTCCTAGCAACCTACGAGCAGTACTTC. Protein sequence: CASWGFLATYEQYF.

The V gene is TRBV27, the J gene TRBJ2-7, with 9 nucleotides matching TRBD1. The trim removed 3 bases at V and 3 bases at J, leaving 6 bases unmatched. The CDR3 contains 15 residues. Germline V CDR1 and CDR2: MNHEY, SMNVEV (reference sequence). The CDR3 region is CASSLRDRGVYEQYF. Here the CDR3 DNA reads TGTGCCAGCAGTTTGCGAGACAGGGGGGTCTACGAGCAGTACTTC.

The count of this clone is one. The rearrangement links TRBV7-9 to TRBJ1-5; D uncertain. The CDR3 loop spans 15 amino acids. CDR1 is SEHNR, CDR2 FQNEAQ, per germline (reference sequence). V was cut by 3 bases and J by 2 bases, with 11 bases left in between. The DNA for the CDR3 is TGTGCCAGCAGCTTGTCGGGCCATGGCAATCAGCCCCAGCATTTT. Protein product: CASSLSGHGNQPQHF.

Turning to this clone: Other nucleotide sequences in the sample specify the same CDR3. The rearrangement links TRBV5-1 to TRBJ2-3; 12 nucleotides align to TRBD2. The J segment lost 4 bases and the V segment lost 3 bases, leaving 0 bases of the junction unmatched. Germline V lookup: CDR1 SGHRS, CDR2 YFSETQ. The CDR3 spans 14 residues. The CDR3 loop is CASSWTSGADTQYF. The DNA for the CDR3 is TGCGCCAGCAGCTGGACTAGCGGGGCAGATACGCAGTATTTT.

V and J are TRBV28 and TRBJ1-2, with 11 bases fitting TRBD1. Per the germline V gene, CDR1 is MDHEN and CDR2 is SYDVKM. V trimming: 6 bases; J trimming: 4 bases; junction bases outside the gene matches: 16. This CDR3 region has 18 residues. CDR3 in amino acids: CASSPHSPGQGVVYGYTF. The DNA for the CDR3 is TGTGCCAGCAGCCCACACTCCCCGGGACAGGGGGTTGTCTATGGCTACACCTTC.

This sequence joins TRBV7-2 and TRBJ2-7; D gene unclear. V lost 3 bases to trimming and J lost 6 bases, with 12 bases between them. The length of the CDR3 is 13 residues. Germline V gene data show CDR1 as SGHTA and CDR2 as FQGNSA. The CDR3 DNA is TGTGCCAGCAGCTTGCGGCCGACGGGCGAGCAGTACTTC. Its protein is CASSLRPTGEQYF. The variable domain in full, with the rest retrieved from reference TRBV7-2 and TRBJ2-7, is GAGVSQSPSNKVTEKGKDVELRCDPISGHTALYWYRQSLGQGLEFLIYFQGNSAPDKSGLPSDRFSAERTGGSVSTLTIQRTQQEDSAVYLCASSLRPTGEQYFGPGTRLTVT.

The J gene is TRBJ1-5, the V gene TRBV28; a weak D match, TRBD1 (6 bases). CDR3 size: 15 residues. Trimming stripped 7 bases from V and 0 bases from J, with 13 bases between. CDR1 and CDR2 from the germline V gene are MDHEN and SYDVKM. The CDR3 reads CASTPGAYSNQPQHF. CDR3 nucleotide sequence: TGTGCCAGCACCCCAGGGGCTTATAGCAATCAGCCCCAGCATTTT.

The V and J genes are TRBV28 and TRBJ2-2; D is unclear. CDR1 and CDR2 from the germline V gene are MDHEN and SYDVKM. The CDR3 runs to 12 residues. The ends were cut back, 10 bases at V and 4 bases at J, with 10 bases in the middle. CDR3 region: CATRPGTGELFF. CDR3 nucleotide sequence: TGTGCCACCCGCCCGGGCACCGGGGAGCTGTTTTTT.

The table lists this clone with a count of one. The chain has TRBV11-1 and TRBJ2-1; D is undetermined. Germline V lookup: CDR1 SGHAT, CDR2 FQDESV (reference sequence). Trimming cost V 1 base and J 3 bases, with 10 bases left between them. The CDR3 loop spans 15 amino acids. In DNA, the CDR3 is TGTGCCAGCAGCTTAGGGCTTAGCCTCTACAATGAGCAGTTCTTC. Amino acids: CASSLGLSLYNEQFF. Complete variable domain (other parts from reference TRBV11-1 and TRBJ2-1): EAEVAQSPRYKITEKSQAVAFWCDPISGHATLYWYRQILGQGPELLVQFQDESVVDDSQLPKDRFSAERLKGVDSTLKIQPAELGDSAMYLCASSLGLSLYNEQFFGPGTRLTVL.

The CDR3 coding sequence is TGTGCCAGCAGTGAAAAAGCCGGGACCTCTTGGGAGACCCAGTACTTC. Translated: CASSEKAGTSWETQYF. The V gene is TRBV6-1, the J gene TRBJ2-5; D assignment may be TRBD1 or TRBD2 (5 bases each). Germline V gives CDR1 MNHNS, CDR2 SASEGT. The CDR3 is 16 amino acids. The ends were cut back, 2 bases at V and 5 bases at J, with 18 bases in the middle.

In its sample, this clone was seen once. The chain combines TRBV7-2 with TRBJ2-3, with 8 bases aligning to TRBD2. Germline V gene data show CDR1 as SGHTA and CDR2 as FQGNSA. V was clipped by 4 bases and J by 4 bases; unmatched bases: 7. The CDR3 has 15 amino acids. The CDR3 region is CASSWLGLVSDTQYF. The CDR3 DNA reads TGTGCCAGCAGCTGGTTGGGACTAGTCTCAGATACGCAGTATTTT.

This sequence joins TRBV19 and TRBJ1-2; 7 bases align to TRBD1. The CDR3 totals 14 residues. CDR1 is LNHDA, CDR2 SQIVND, per germline (reference sequence). V lost 3 bases to trimming and J lost 5 bases; unmatched junction nucleotides: 6. The CDR3 nucleotides are TGTGCCAGTAGTATGGGGGAACAGGGGTATGGCTACACCTTC. Protein product: CASSMGEQGYGYTF.

This clone has more than one count but fewer than ten. The chain couples TRBV25-1 to TRBJ1-1; D not certain. The germline V gene has CDR1 MGHDK and CDR2 SYGVNS. V dropped 3 bases and J dropped 5 bases, with 7 bases sitting between them. The CDR3 totals 12 residues. The CDR3 DNA is TGTGCCAGCAGTGATTACGGTACTGAAGCTTTCTTT. Translation: CASSDYGTEAFF.

The CDR3 is CASSLCLPGILLSYEQYF. DNA for the CDR3: TGTGCCAGCAGTTTATGCCTACCCGGGATACTACTCTCCTACGAGCAGTACTTC. The chain links TRBV27 to TRBJ2-7, with D possibly being TRBD2 (5 bases). V was cut by 1 base and J by 0 bases, with 19 bases left in between. This CDR3 region has 18 residues. Germline CDR1 and CDR2: MNHEY and SMNVEV (reference sequence).

The rearrangement joins TRBV7-9 to TRBJ2-5, with D perhaps matching TRBD1 or TRBD2 (5 bases each). From germline, CDR1 is SEHNR and CDR2 FQNEAQ (reference sequence). Trimming stripped 2 bases from V and 5 bases from J, with 12 bases between. This CDR3 has 14 amino acids. The CDR3 sequence is CASSLSGTAETQYF. CDR3 nucleotide sequence: TGTGCCAGCAGCTTATCCGGGACCGCGGAGACCCAGTACTTC.

This chain uses TRBV4-1 with TRBJ2-7, with D perhaps TRBD1 (5 bases). Looked up from germline, CDR1 is MGHRA and CDR2 is YSYEKL. CDR3 length equals 16 residues. V was shortened by 5 bases and J by 0 bases, with 17 bases between the two germline ends. CDR3 in amino acids: CASSEGRRVGSYEQYF. As DNA, the CDR3 is TGCGCCAGCAGCGAAGGTCGCAGGGTGGGCTCCTACGAGCAGTACTTC.

The chain recombines TRBV2 with TRBJ2-2; no reliable D call. Germline V gives CDR1 SNHLY, CDR2 FYNNEI. V was pared by 7 bases and J by 5 bases, with 11 bases between. This CDR3 contains 13 residues. The CDR3 is CASIREVTGELFF. Here the CDR3 DNA reads TGTGCCAGCATTAGGGAAGTGACCGGGGAGCTGTTTTTT.

The chain recombines TRBV21-1 with TRBJ2-7. TRBV21-1 is designated a pseudogene. The CDR3 sequence is 15 residues long. This CDR3 is CASSKARARSYEQYF. The CDR3 DNA sequence: TGTGCCAGCAGCAAAGCTAGGGCACGGTCGTACGAGCAGTACTTC.

The chain has TRBV9 and TRBJ2-5; possible D gene TRBD2, 6 bases. V dropped 5 bases and J dropped 4 bases, with 12 bases sitting between them. Germline CDR1 and CDR2: SGDLS and YYNGEE. This CDR3 spans 13 amino acids. CDR3 nucleotide sequence: TGTGCCAGCAGTCTTAACGGGGGAGAGACCCAGTACTTC. This encodes CASSLNGGETQYF.

The chain links TRBV25-1 to TRBJ1-4; D is undetermined. Germline loops: CDR1 MGHDK, CDR2 SYGVNS. CDR3 length: 15 residues. Trimming left V 1 base short and J 4 bases short, with 10 bases between. Here the CDR3 reads CASSELRNSNEKLFF. For the CDR3, the DNA is TGTGCCAGCAGTGAATTAAGGAACAGTAATGAAAAACTGTTTTTT.

The chain joins TRBV9 to TRBJ2-1; D might be TRBD1 (6 bases). The germline V and J ends were trimmed by 0 bases and 5 bases, with 9 bases remaining between them. CDR1 is SGDLS, CDR2 YYNGEE, per germline. The CDR3 runs to 14 residues. In DNA, the CDR3 is TGTGCCAGCAGCGTAGCACAGGGAAACAATGAGCAGTTCTTC. Its protein is CASSVAQGNNEQFF.

The table lists this clone with a few counts. The chain carries TRBV30 and TRBJ1-5, with D unclear. V was pared by 0 bases and J by 3 bases, with 6 bases between. Germline lookup yields CDR1 GTSNPN and CDR2 SVGIG (reference sequence). This CDR3 has 13 residues. The CDR3 region has the DNA TGTGCCTGGAGTGTCCAAAACAATCAGCCCCAGCATTTT. It yields the protein CAWSVQNNQPQHF.

Remarks on this clone: This sample includes further DNA sequences coding for the same CDR3. The rearrangement links TRBV11-2 to TRBJ2-2; no clear D. The CDR3 contains 12 residues. Germline V lookup: CDR1 SGHAT, CDR2 FQNNGV. The V and J ends lost 4 bases and 2 bases respectively, with 2 bases between them. The CDR3 DNA sequence: TGTGCCAGCAGCTCTAACACCGGGGAGCTGTTTTTT. Protein sequence: CASSSNTGELFF. The entire variable domain, with the rest obtained from reference TRBV11-2 and TRBJ2-2, is as follows: EAGVAQSPRYKIIEKRQSVAFWCNPISGHATLYWYQQILGQGPKLLIQFQNNGVVDDSQLPKDRFSAERLKGVDSTLKIQPAKLEDSAVYLCASSSNTGELFFGEGSRLTVL.

The gene calls are TRBV13 and TRBJ1-1; D remains ambiguous. The CDR3 length is 12 residues. The germline V gene has CDR1 PRHDT and CDR2 FYEKMQ (reference sequence). V lost 4 bases and J lost 0, with 3 bases in between. CDR3 residues: CASSYMNTEAFF. CDR3 bases: TGTGCCAGCAGCTACATGAACACTGAAGCTTTCTTT.

The genes are TRBV11-2 and TRBJ2-5; D unresolved. This CDR3 region has 16 residues. The germline V and J ends were trimmed by 0 bases and 4 bases, with 15 bases remaining between them. Looked up from germline, CDR1 is SGHAT and CDR2 is FQNNGV. CDR3 region: CASSLDRSLLGETQYF. The CDR3 coding sequence is TGTGCCAGCAGCTTAGATCGATCACTCCTAGGAGAGACCCAGTACTTC. Full variable domain (remainder filled in from reference TRBV11-2 and TRBJ2-5): EAGVAQSPRYKIIEKRQSVAFWCNPISGHATLYWYQQILGQGPKLLIQFQNNGVVDDSQLPKDRFSAERLKGVDSTLKIQPAKLEDSAVYLCASSLDRSLLGETQYFGPGTRLLVL.